The 13 T cell receptor beta chains below all came from one sample that was sequenced in a study of T cells in Graves' hyperthyroidism and ophthalmopathy. Amplified regions were TCR beta CDR3 sequences from RNA transcripts. The HTBI primer set served for first-round RT-PCR of the TCR CDR3. Each CDR3 protein gets one entry after TCRdb re-called the multiplex PCR reads with MiXCR. The sample records 700,000 to 850,000 distinct CDR3 sequences, just over 35% being singletons. Material: blood. The receptors stem from a woman aged 40 to 50 with Graves' hyperthyroidism.

Comments on this clonotype: Germline is not matched at one junction end, which may reflect a read error. The chain is built from TRBV5-1 and TRBJ2-7, with a tentative D call TRBD2 (6 bases). The CDR3 has 14 residues. Germline values: CDR1 SGHRS, CDR2 YFSETQ. Here the CDR3 reads CAGSSRTEGYEQYF. The CDR3 nucleotides are TGCGCCGGCAGCTCAAGGACGGAGGGCTACGAGCAGTACTTC.

The sample holds many counts of this clonotype. The V gene is TRBV10-3, the J gene TRBJ1-3; D unclear. The ends were cut back, 1 base at V and 1 base at J, with 8 bases in the middle. This CDR3 has 15 residues. Looked up from germline, CDR1 is ENHRY and CDR2 is SYGVKD. The CDR3 nucleotides read TGTGCCATCAGTGAGTTTGGAGAGTCTGGAAACACCATATATTTT. It codes for CAISEFGESGNTIYF.

This clonotype occurred many times. The gene calls are TRBV10-2 and TRBJ1-2; 7 bases match TRBD1. Looked up from germline, CDR1 is WSHSY and CDR2 is SAAADI. The CDR3 contains 17 residues. V lost 3 bases, J lost 3 bases, and 13 bases stayed unmatched. CDR3 loop: CASSDDRVKPGDYGYTF. CDR3 in DNA: TGCGCCAGCAGTGACGACAGGGTGAAGCCCGGTGACTATGGCTACACCTTC.

The V and J genes are TRBV12-3 or TRBV12-4 and TRBJ2-5; no firm D call. The V gene lost 0 bases and the J gene lost 5 bases, with 16 bases spanning the gap. The CDR3 has 16 residues. CDR3 nucleotides: TGTGCCAGCAGTTTAGCGCGACCAGAAAAAGGGGAGACCCAGTACTTC. It translates to CASSLARPEKGETQYF.

This chain uses TRBV7-8 with TRBJ1-5; D perhaps matches TRBD1 (6 bases). CDR3 length: 14 amino acids. The germline V gene has CDR1 SGHVS and CDR2 FQNEAQ. The V and J ends lost 1 base and 5 bases respectively, with 9 bases between them. The CDR3 spells CASSLVGGYQPQHF. CDR3 bases: TGTGCCAGCAGCTTAGTAGGGGGTTATCAGCCCCAGCATTTT.

This chain uses TRBV20-1 with TRBJ2-7; 8 bases match TRBD2. Unmatched junction bases numbered 10, after V lost 0 bases and J lost 9 bases. The CDR3 has 14 residues. Germline V gives CDR1 DFQATT, CDR2 SNEGSKA (reference sequence). The CDR3 region is CSARDLGLVGGQYF. For the CDR3, the DNA is TGCAGTGCTAGAGATTTGGGACTAGTCGGCGGGCAGTACTTC.

About this clonotype: One end of the junction is discordant with germline, which a read error may explain. This chain uses TRBV7-3 with TRBJ1-4; D gene uncertain. The CDR3 sequence is 11 residues long. Germline V CDR1 and CDR2: SGHTA, FQGTGA. CDR3 sequence reads: CASSLRPERVF. The CDR3, as DNA: TGTGCCAGCAGCTTAAGGCCGGAAAGAGTTTTT.

This chain links TRBV2 with TRBJ2-5; D call uncertain. The CDR3 runs 10 residues. Per the germline V gene, CDR1 is SNHLY and CDR2 is FYNNEI. The V gene lost 6 bases and the J gene lost 6 bases, with 5 bases spanning the gap. CDR3 in amino acids: CASRQKTQYF. The CDR3 nucleotides are TGTGCCAGCAGGCAAAAGACCCAGTACTTC.

J is TRBJ2-5 and V is TRBV5-1, with unresolved D. Germline CDR1 and CDR2: SGHRS and YFSETQ. This CDR3 spans 13 amino acids. Between the trimmed V and J ends, which lost 0 bases and 6 bases, there was a span of 9 bases. The CDR3 here is CASSLGASQTQYF. The CDR3 region has the DNA TGCGCCAGCAGCTTGGGGGCCAGTCAGACCCAGTACTTC.

This clonotype occurred a few times. The chain links TRBV12-3 or TRBV12-4 to TRBJ1-1; no firm D call. V lost 6 bases and J lost 8, with 10 bases in between. The CDR3 loop spans 11 amino acids. The DNA for the CDR3 is TGTGCCAGCAGGCAGGTGAGGGAAGCTTTCTTT. Protein product: CASRQVREAFF.

The sample holds a few counts of this clonotype. This CDR3 reads CASSLDRTMNTEAFF. The CDR3 DNA is TGTGCCAGCAGCTTGGACAGGACCATGAACACTGAAGCTTTCTTT. This chain connects TRBV5-8 to TRBJ1-1, with a tentative D call TRBD1 (5 bases). Germline CDR1 SGHTS, CDR2 YDEGEE. This CDR3 has 15 residues. The ends were cut back, 0 bases at V and 0 bases at J, with 9 bases in the middle.

This clonotype was picked up a small number of times. A much larger clone lies one base from this, so it may be a read error. This chain connects TRBV4-1 to TRBJ1-2, with D hard to call. V lost 3 bases, J lost 7 bases, and 12 bases lay in between. CDR3 length: 13 residues. The V gene's germline CDR1 is MGHRA and CDR2 YSYEKL. CDR3 sequence reads: CASSQPWEGGYTF. As DNA, the CDR3 is TGCGCCAGCAGCCAGCCATGGGAGGGTGGCTACACCTTC.

This clonotype was observed many times. V usage is TRBV2 and J usage is TRBJ1-3; tentative D call: TRBD1 (5 bases). Trimming removed 4 bases from V and 2 bases from J, with 15 bases in between. CDR3 length: 16 amino acids. Germline CDR1 reads SNHLY; CDR2 reads FYNNEI. The CDR3 protein is CASSGGLRGAGNTIYF. The CDR3 nucleotides read TGTGCCAGCAGTGGGGGACTCAGAGGAGCTGGAAACACCATATATTTT.